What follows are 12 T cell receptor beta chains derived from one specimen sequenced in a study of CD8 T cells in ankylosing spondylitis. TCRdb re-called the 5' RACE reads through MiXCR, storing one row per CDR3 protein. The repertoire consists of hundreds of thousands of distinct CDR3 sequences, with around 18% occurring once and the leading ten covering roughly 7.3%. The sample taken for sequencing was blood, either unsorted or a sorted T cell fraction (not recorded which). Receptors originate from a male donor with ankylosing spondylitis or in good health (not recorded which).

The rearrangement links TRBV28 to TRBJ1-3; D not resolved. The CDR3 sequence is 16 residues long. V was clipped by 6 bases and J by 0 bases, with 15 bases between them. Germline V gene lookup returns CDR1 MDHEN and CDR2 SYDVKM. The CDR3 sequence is CASRKSFRNSGNTIYF. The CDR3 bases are TGTGCCAGCAGGAAAAGCTTCAGAAACTCTGGAAACACCATATATTTT.

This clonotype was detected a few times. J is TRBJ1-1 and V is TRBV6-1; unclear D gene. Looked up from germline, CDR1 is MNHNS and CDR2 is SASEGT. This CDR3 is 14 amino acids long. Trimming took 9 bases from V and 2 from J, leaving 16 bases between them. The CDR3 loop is CASSSPFRNTEAFF. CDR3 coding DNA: TGTGCCAGTTCTTCTCCTTTCCGTAACACTGAAGCTTTCTTT.

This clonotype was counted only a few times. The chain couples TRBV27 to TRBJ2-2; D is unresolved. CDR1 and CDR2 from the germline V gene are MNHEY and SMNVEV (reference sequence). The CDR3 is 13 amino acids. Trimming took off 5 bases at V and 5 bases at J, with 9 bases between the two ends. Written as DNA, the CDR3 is TGTGCCAGCAGTGCCTTTCAAACCGGGGAGCTGTTTTTT. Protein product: CASSAFQTGELFF.

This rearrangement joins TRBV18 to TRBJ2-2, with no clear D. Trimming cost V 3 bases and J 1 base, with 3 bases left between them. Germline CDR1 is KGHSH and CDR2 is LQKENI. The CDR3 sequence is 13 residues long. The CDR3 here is CASSPMNTGELFF. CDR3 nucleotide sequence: TGTGCCAGCTCACCGATGAACACCGGGGAGCTGTTTTTT.

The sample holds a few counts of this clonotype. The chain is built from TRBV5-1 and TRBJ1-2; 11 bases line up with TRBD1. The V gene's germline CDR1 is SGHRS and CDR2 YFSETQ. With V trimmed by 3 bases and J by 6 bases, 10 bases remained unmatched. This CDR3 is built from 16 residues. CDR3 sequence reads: CASSSDRGQDWDGYTF. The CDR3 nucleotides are TGCGCCAGCAGCTCGGACAGGGGGCAGGATTGGGATGGCTACACCTTC.

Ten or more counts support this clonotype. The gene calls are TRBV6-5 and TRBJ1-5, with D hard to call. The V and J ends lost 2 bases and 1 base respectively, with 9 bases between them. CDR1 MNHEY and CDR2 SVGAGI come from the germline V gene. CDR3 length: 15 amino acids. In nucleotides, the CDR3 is TGTGCCAGCAGTTACGGGCAGCAGAGCAATCAGCCCCAGCATTTT. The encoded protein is CASSYGQQSNQPQHF.

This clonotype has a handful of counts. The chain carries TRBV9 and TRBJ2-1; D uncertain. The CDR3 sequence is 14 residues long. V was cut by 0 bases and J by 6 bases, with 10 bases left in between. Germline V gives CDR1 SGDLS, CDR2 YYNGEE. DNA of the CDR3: TGTGCCAGCAGCGTAGCCGGAGATGTCAATGAGCAGTTCTTC. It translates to CASSVAGDVNEQFF.

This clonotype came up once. The DNA of the CDR3 is TGTGCCAGCGGAGCGGGGGGCCGGATGAATGAGCAGTTCTTC. It translates to CASGAGGRMNEQFF. This sequence joins TRBV11-2 and TRBJ2-1, with 9 bases aligning to TRBD2. This CDR3 has 14 amino acids. With V trimmed by 8 bases and J by 7 bases, 9 bases remained unmatched. CDR1 and CDR2 from the germline V gene are SGHAT and FQNNGV.

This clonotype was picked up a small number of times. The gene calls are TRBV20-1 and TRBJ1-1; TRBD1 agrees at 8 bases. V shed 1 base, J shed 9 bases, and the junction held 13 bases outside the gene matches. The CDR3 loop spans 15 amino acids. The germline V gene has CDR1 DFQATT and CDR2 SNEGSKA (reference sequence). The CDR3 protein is CSARGGQARSYQAFF. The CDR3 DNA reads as TGCAGTGCTAGAGGGGGACAGGCGAGGTCTTACCAAGCTTTCTTT.

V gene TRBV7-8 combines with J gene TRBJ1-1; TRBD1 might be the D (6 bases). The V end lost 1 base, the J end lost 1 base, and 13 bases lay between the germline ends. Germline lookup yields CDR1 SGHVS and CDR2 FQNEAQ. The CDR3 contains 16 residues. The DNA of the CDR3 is TGTGCCAGCAGCTTAGATCGTGACAGGACGAACACTGAAGCTTTCTTT. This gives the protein CASSLDRDRTNTEAFF. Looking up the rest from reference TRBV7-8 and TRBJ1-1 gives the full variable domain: GAGVSQSPRYKVAKRGQDVALRCDPISGHVSLFWYQQALGQGPEFLTYFQNEAQLDKSGLPSDRFFAERPEGSVSTLKIQRTQQEDSAVYLCASSLDRDRTNTEAFFGQGTRLTVV.

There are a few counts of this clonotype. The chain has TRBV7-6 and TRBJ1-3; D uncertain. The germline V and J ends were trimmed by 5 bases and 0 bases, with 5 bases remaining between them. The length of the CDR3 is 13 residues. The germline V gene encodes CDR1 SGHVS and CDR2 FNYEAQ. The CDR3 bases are TGTGCCAGCAGCCCCCCCTCTGGAAACACCATATATTTT. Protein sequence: CASSPPSGNTIYF.

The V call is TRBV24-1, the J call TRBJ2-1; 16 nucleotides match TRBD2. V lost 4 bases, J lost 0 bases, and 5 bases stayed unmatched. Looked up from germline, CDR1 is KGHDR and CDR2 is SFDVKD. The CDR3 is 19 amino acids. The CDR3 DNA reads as TGTGCCACCAGTGAAGGGGGACTAGCGGGAGGGGGCTCCTACAATGAGCAGTTCTTC. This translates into CATSEGGLAGGGSYNEQFF.